This T cell receptor beta chain was retrieved from a study of post-analysis software for immune sequencing data (dated by TCRdb to about 2015). Regarding the study in general: Disease courses on record covered relapsing-remitting, secondary progressive and progressive-relapsing multiple sclerosis, though some patients had no subtype annotation. The patient repertoires were set against eleven to twelve previously published healthy control repertoires from donors whose ages ranged from roughly 6 to 27 years. A subset of samples was prepared in parallel using single-end sample barcoding, then pooled and co-amplified after Illumina adapter ligation.

Taken from the germline V gene, the CDR1 and CDR2 loops are MDHEN and SYDVKM. The CDR3 sequence holds 12 residues, the cysteine and phenylalanine included. Kept here is only the CDR3 DNA, which spans 36 bases and is read in frame from base 1. Trimming removed 5 bases from V and 5 bases from J, leaving 8 bases between the germline ends. To demonstrate the VDJtools post-analysis software, the study profiled TCR beta repertoires from the peripheral blood of approximately twelve young patients with multiple sclerosis. The patients with multiple sclerosis were children and adolescents between roughly 6 and 17 years of age. Findings and caveats that apply to the study as a whole: The multiple sclerosis patient group was slightly younger than the control group. Normalized Chao1 diversity was significantly lower in multiple sclerosis patients than controls, suggesting substantial peripheral T-cell clonal expansion. Significantly higher frequencies in patients than in controls were found for several TRBV segments, including TRBV5-6, TRBV5-1 and TRBV20-1. Direct clustering with F measure revealed strong co-clustering of samples prepared in the same batch, which led to a batch-effect correction.

Concerning this clonotype: What antigen it recognizes has not been identified. The input lacks base qualities; no much larger clone sits a single base away.

Library preparation was by PCR. TCRdb lists the instrument as Illumina HiSeq 2500. To reduce PCR and sequencing biases, unique molecular identifiers were incorporated into the TCR beta cDNA libraries. Per 1 to 10 million input T cells, approximately 500,000 cDNA molecules were obtained, such that each molecule approximated one T cell. Patient libraries were prepared and sequenced with the same protocol used for the earlier healthy control dataset. Samples belonging to the same batch were prepared together, multiplexed and sequenced on a shared HiSeq lane. Under the source paper's analysis protocol: Raw barcoded reads were processed with MIGEC, and single-read molecular identifier groups were discarded before consensus assembly and CDR3 extraction. Clonotype tables were post-analysed with VDJtools, normalizing diversity by down-sampling all datasets to the smallest sample size. In repertoire overlap clustering, CDR3 amino acid sequences, but not nucleotide sequences, were matched to correct batch-related cross-sample contamination. TCRdb trimmed the raw reads at Q25, called clones with MiXCR and kept productive beta chains. Each entry merges the rows of one CDR3 protein and shows their most common DNA and genes. The V and J calls come from TCRdb's annotation, not from the publication. This sample holds about 540,000 distinct CDR3 sequences; around 34% were observed only once. The leading ten clones occupy 6% of the sample.

Input material: blood. The chain is encoded by TRBV28 joined to TRBJ2-3; tentative D gene TRBD2, with 5 bases matching. This TCR was sampled from a girl aged 2-17 years with multiple sclerosis. The nucleotide sequence reads TGTGCCAGCAGTAGGGAGATAGATACGCAGTATTTT. The resulting protein is CASSREIDTQYF.